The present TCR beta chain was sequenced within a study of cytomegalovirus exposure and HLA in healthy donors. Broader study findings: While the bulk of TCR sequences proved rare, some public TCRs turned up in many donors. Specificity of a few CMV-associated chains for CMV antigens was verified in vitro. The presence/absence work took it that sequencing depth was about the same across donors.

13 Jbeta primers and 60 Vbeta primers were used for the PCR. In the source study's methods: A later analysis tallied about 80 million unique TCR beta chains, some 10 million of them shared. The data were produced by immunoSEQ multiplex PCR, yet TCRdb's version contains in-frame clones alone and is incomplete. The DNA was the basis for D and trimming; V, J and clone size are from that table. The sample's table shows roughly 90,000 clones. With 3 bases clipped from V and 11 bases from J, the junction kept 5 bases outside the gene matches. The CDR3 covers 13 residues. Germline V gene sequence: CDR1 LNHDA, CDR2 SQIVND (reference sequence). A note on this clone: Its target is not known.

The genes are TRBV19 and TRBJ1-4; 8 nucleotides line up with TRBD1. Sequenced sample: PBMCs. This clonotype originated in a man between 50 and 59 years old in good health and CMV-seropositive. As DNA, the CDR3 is TGTGCCAGTAGTATCAGGCAGGGGGCGAAACTGTTTTTT. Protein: CASSIRQGAKLFF. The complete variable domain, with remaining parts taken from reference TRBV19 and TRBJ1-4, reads DGGITQSPKYLFRKEGQNVTLSCEQNLNHDAMYWYRQDPGQGLRLIYYSQIVNDFQKGDIAEGYSVSREKKESFPLTVTSAQKNPTAFYLCASSIRQGAKLFFGSGTQLSVL.